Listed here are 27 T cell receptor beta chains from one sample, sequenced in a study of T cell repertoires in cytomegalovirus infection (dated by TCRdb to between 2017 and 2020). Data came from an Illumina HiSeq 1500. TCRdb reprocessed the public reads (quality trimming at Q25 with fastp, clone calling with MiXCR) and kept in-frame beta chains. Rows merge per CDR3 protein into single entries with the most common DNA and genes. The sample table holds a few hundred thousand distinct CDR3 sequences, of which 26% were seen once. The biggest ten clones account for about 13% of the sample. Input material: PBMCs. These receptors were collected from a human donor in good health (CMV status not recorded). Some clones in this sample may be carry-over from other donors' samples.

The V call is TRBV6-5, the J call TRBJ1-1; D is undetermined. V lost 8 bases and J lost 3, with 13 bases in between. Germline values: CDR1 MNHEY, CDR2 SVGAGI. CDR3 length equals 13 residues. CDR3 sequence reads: CASPASGDTEAFF. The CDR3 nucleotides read TGTGCCAGCCCCGCCTCTGGGGACACTGAAGCTTTCTTT.

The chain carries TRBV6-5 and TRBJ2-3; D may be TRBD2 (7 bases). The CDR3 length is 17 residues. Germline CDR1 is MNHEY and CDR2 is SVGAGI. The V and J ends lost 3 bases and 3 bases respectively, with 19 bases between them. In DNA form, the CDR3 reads TGTGCCAGCAGTTATACAGGGAGGGGGGCTAGGACAGATACGCAGTATTTT. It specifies CASSYTGRGARTDTQYF.

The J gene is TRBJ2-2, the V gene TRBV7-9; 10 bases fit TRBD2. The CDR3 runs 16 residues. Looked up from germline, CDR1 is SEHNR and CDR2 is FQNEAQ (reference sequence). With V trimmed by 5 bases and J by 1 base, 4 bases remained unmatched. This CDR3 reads CASSPLAGKNTGELFF. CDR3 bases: TGTGCCAGCAGCCCACTAGCGGGAAAGAACACCGGGGAGCTGTTTTTT. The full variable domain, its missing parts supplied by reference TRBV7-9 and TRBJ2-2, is DTGVSQNPRHKITKRGQNVTFRCDPISEHNRLYWYRQTLGQGPEFLTYFQNEAQLEKSRLLSDRFSAERPKGSFSTLEIQRTEQGDSAMYLCASSPLAGKNTGELFFGEGSRLTVL.

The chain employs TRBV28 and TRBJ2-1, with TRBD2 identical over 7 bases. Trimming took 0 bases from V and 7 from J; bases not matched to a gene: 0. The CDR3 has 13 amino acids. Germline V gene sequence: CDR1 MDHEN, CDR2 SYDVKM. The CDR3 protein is CASSLWRGNEQFF. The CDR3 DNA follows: TGTGCCAGCAGTTTATGGCGGGGGAATGAGCAGTTCTTC.

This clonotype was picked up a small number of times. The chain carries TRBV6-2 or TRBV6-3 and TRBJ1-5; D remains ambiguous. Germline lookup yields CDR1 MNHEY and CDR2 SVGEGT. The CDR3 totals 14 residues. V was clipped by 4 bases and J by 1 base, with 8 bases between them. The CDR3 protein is CASSSSASNQPQHF. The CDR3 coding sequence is TGTGCCAGCAGTTCGTCAGCAAGCAATCAGCCCCAGCATTTT.

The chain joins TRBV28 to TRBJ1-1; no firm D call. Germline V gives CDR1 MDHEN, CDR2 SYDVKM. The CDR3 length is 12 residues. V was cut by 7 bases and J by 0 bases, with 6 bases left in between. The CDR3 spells CASTDMNTEAFF. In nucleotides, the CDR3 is TGTGCCAGCACCGACATGAACACTGAAGCTTTCTTT.

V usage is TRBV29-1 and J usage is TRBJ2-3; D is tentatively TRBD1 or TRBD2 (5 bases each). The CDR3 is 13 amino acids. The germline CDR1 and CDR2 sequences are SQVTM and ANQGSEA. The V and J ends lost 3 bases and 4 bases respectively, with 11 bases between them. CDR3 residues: CSVDGDQSDTQYF. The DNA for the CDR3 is TGCAGCGTTGATGGGGACCAGTCAGATACGCAGTATTTT.

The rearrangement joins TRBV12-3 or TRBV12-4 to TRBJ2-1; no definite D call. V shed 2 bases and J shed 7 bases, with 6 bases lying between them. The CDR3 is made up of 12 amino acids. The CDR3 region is CASSLQQNEQFF. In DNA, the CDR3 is TGTGCCAGCAGTTTACAGCAGAATGAGCAGTTCTTC.

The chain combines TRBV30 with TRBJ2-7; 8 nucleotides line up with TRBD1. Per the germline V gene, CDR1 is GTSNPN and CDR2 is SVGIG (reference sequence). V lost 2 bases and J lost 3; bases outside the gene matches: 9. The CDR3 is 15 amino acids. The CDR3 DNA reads TGTGCCTGGAGTCCACCAGGACAGGGCTTCTACGAGCAGTACTTC. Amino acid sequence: CAWSPPGQGFYEQYF.

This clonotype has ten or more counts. CDR3 sequence reads: CASTQQSTYEQYF. For the CDR3, the DNA is TGTGCCAGCACCCAACAGAGTACCTACGAGCAGTACTTC. J is TRBJ2-7 and V is TRBV7-2; D ambiguous. Trimming pared 7 bases from V and 2 bases from J, leaving 12 bases between. The CDR3 has 13 residues. Germline CDR1 reads SGHTA; CDR2 reads FQGNSA.

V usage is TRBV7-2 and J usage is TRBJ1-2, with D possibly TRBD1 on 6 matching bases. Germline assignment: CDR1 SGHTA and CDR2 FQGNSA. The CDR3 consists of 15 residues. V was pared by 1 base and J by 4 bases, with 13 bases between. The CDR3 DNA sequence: TGTGCCAGCAGCTTAGAATCTGGGGGCGTCTATGGCTACACCTTC. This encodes CASSLESGGVYGYTF.

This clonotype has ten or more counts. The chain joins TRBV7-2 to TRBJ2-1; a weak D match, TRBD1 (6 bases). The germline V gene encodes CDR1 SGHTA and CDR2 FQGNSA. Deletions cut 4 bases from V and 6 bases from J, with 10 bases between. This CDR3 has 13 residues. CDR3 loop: CASSWSRGNEQFF. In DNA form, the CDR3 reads TGTGCCAGCAGCTGGAGCAGGGGCAATGAGCAGTTCTTC.

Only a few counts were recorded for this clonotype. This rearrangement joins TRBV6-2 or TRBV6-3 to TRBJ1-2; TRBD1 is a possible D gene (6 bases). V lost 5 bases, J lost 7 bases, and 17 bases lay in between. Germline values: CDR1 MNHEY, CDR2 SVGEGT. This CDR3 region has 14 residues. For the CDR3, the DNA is TGTGCCAGCAGTAACAGGGACTGGATCTCTGGCTACACCTTC. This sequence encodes CASSNRDWISGYTF.

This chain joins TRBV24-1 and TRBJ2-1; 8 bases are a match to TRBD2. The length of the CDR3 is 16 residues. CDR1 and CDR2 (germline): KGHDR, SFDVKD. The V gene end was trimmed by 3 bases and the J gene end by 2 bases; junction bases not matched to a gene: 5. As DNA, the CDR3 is TGTGCCACCAGTGATCCTAGCGGGTCCACCTACAATGAGCAGTTCTTC. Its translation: CATSDPSGSTYNEQFF.

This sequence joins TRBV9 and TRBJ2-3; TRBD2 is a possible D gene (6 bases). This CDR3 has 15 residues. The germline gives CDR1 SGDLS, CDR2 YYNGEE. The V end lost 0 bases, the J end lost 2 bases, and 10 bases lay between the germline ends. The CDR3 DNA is TGTGCCAGCAGCGTAGACGGGAGTCACACAGATACGCAGTATTTT. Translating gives CASSVDGSHTDTQYF. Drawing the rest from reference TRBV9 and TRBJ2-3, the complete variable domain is DSGVTQTPKHLITATGQRVTLRCSPRSGDLSVYWYQQSLDQGLQFLIQYYNGEERAKGNILERFSAQQFPDLHSELNLSSLELGDSALYFCASSVDGSHTDTQYFGPGTRLTVL.

CDR3 protein: CASSPPGQGFYEQYF. CDR3 bases: TGTGCCAGCAGCCCCCCGGGACAGGGTTTCTACGAGCAGTACTTC. The chain employs TRBV11-3 and TRBJ2-7, with 9 positions matching TRBD1. The CDR3 contains 15 residues. V shed 5 bases and J 3 bases; nucleotides not matched to a gene: 8. Germline-derived CDR1 and CDR2 are SGHNT and YENEEA.

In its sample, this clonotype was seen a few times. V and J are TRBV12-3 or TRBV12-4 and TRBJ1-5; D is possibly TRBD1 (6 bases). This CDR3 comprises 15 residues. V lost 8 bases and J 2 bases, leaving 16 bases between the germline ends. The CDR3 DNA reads TGTGCCAGCCTCAGAGGGGGGGATGGCAATCAGCCCCAGCATTTT. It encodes CASLRGGDGNQPQHF.

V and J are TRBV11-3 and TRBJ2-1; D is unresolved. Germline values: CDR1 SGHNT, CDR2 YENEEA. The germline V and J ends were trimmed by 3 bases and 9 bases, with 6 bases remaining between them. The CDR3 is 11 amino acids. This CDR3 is CASSFDFEQFF. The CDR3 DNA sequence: TGTGCCAGCAGCTTCGACTTTGAGCAGTTCTTC.

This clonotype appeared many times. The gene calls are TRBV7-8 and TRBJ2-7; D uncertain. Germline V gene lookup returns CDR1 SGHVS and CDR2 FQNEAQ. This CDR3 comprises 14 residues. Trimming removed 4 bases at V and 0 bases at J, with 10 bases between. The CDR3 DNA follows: TGTGCCAGCAGCTCCGCACGCTTCTCCTACGAGCAGTACTTC. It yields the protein CASSSARFSYEQYF.

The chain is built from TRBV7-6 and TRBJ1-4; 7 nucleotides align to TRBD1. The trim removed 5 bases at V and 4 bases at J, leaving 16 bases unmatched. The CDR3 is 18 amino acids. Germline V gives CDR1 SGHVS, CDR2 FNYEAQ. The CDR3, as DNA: TGTGCCAGCAGCCCTAACCTAATAACGGGACAGATTAATGAAAAACTGTTTTTT. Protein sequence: CASSPNLITGQINEKLFF.

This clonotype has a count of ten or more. CDR3 residues: CASSPSWSSTDTQYF. CDR3 in DNA: TGTGCCAGCAGCCCCAGCTGGTCTAGCACAGATACGCAGTATTTT. V gene TRBV6-1 combines with J gene TRBJ2-3, with D uncertain. From germline, CDR1 is MNHNS and CDR2 SASEGT. V was clipped by 6 bases and J by 0 bases, with 13 bases between them. CDR3 length equals 15 residues.

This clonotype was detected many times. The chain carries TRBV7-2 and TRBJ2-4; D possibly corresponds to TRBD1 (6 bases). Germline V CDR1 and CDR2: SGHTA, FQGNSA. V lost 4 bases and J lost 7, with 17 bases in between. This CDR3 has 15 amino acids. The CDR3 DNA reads TGTGCCAGCAGCTATGGACAGCCTCAGGGGAACATTCAGTACTTC. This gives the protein CASSYGQPQGNIQYF.

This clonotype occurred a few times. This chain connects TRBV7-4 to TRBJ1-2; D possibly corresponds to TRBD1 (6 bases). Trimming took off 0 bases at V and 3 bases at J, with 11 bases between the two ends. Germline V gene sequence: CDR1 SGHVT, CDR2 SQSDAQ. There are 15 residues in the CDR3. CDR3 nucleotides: TGTGCCAGCAGCTTAGCGGCAGGGGACGACTATGGCTACACCTTC. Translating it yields CASSLAAGDDYGYTF.

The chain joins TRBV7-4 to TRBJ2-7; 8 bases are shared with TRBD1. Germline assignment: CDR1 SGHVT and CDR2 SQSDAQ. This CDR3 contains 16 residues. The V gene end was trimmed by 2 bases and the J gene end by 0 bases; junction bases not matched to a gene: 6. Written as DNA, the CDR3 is TGTGCCAGCAGCTTACCCGGGGACAGGACCTCCTACGAGCAGTACTTC. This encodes CASSLPGDRTSYEQYF.

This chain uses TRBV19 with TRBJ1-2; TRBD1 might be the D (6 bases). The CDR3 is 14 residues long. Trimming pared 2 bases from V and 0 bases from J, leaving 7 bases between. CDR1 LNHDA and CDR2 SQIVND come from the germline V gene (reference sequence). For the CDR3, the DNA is TGTGCCAGTAGTATAAGGACAGCTAACTATGGCTACACCTTC. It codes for CASSIRTANYGYTF.

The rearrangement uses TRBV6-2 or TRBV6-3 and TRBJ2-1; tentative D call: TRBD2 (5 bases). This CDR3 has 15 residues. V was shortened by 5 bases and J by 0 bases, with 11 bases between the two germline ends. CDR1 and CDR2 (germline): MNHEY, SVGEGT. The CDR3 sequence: CASSEELGSYNEQFF. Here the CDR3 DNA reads TGTGCCAGCAGTGAGGAACTAGGCTCCTACAATGAGCAGTTCTTC.

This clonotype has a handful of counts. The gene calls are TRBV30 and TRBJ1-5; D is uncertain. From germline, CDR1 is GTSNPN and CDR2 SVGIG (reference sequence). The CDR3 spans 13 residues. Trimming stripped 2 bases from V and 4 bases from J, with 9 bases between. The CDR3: CAWSYNGNQPQHF. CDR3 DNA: TGTGCCTGGAGTTATAATGGTAATCAGCCCCAGCATTTT.